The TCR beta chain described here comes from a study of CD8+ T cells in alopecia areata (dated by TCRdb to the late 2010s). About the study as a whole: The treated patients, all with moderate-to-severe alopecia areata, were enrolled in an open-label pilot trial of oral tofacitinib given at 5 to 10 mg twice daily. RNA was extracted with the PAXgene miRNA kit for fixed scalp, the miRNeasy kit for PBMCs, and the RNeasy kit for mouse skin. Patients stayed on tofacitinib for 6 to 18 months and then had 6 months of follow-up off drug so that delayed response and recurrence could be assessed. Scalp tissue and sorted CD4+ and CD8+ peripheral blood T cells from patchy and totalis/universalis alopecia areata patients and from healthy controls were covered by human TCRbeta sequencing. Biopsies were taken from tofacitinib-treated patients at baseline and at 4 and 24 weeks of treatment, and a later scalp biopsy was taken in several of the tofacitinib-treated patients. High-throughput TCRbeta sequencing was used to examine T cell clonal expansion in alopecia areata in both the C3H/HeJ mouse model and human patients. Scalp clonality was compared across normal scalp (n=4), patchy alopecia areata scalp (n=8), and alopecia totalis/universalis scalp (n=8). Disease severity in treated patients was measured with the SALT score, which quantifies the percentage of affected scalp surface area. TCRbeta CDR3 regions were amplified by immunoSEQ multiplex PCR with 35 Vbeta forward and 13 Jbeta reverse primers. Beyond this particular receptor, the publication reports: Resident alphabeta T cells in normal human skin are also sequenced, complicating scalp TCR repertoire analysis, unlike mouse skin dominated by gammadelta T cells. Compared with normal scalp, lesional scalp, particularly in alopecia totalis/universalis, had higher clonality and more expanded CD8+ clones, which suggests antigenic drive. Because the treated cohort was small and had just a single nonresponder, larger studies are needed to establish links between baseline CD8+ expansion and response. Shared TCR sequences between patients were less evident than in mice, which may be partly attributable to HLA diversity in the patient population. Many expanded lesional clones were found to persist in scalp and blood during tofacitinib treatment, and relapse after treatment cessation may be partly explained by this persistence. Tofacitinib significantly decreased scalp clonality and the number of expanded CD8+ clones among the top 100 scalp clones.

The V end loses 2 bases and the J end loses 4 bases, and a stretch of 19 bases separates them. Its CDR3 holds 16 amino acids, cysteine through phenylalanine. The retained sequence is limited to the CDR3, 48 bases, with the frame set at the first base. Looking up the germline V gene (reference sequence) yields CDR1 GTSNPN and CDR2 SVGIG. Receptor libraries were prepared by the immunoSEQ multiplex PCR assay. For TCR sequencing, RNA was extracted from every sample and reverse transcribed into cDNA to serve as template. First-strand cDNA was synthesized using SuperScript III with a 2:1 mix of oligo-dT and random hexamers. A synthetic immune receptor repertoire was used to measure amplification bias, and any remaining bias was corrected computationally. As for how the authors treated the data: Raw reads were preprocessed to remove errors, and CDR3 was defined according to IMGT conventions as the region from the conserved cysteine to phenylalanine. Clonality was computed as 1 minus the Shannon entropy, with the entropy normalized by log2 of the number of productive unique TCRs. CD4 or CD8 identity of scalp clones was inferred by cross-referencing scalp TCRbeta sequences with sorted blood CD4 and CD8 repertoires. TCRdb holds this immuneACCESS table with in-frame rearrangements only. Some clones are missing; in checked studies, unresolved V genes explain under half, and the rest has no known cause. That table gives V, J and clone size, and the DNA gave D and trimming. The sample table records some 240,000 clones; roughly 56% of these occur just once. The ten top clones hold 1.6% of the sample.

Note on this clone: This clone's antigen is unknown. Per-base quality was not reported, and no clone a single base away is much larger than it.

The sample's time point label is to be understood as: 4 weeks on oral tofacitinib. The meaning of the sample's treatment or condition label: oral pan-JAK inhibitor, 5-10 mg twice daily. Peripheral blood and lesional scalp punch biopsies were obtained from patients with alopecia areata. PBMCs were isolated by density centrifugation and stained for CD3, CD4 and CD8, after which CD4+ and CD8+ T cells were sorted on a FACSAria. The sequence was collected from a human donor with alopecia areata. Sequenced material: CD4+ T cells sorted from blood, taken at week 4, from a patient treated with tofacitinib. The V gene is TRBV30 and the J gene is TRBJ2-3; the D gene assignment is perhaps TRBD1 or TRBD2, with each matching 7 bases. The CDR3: CAWSFSAGGGPDTQYF. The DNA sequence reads TGTGCCTGGAGTTTCTCCGCAGGGGGGGGTCCAGATACGCAGTATTTT.